The present T cell receptor beta chain was sequenced within a study of cytomegalovirus exposure and HLA in healthy donors. The PCR ran on 60 Vbeta and 13 Jbeta primers. Profiled with immunoSEQ multiplex PCR; TCRdb holds only in-frame clones, not every one. Its table lists more than 100,000 clones. The CDR3 loop spans 15 amino acids. Per the germline V gene, CDR1 is SGHRS and CDR2 is YFSETQ. After removal of 3 bases from V and 8 bases from J, the junction contained 7 bases not matched to a gene. The source of this sequence is a woman in her forties in good health and CMV-seronegative. This sequence joins TRBV5-1 and TRBJ1-4, with 10 bases identical to TRBD1. The material sequenced was PBMCs. The CDR3 sequence is CASSSGQGTVEKLFF. CDR3 nucleotides: TGCGCCAGCAGCTCGGGACAGGGGACGGTAGAAAAACTGTTTTTT.